This entry is about one TCR beta chain. The sample belongs to a study of blood T cell repertoires in COVID-19. At the level of the study: Samples taken during acute and convalescent COVID-19 were collected in the United States, Italy and Spain. The analysed material was cDNA or gDNA that came from T cells, B-cell-depleted T cells, or PBMCs.

Study processing details: Quantification of nucleated cells was approximated via reference gene primer amplification. Sequencing was performed with immunoSEQ multiplex PCR; in TCRdb, only in-frame clones are kept and a portion is missing. Clonal size and the V and J genes are those of that table, whereas D and trimming came from the DNA. The table has approximately 240,000 clones, roughly 85% seen once. The V gene lost 3 bases and the J gene lost 5 bases, with 8 bases spanning the gap. This CDR3 spans 13 amino acids. Germline V gene data show CDR1 as LNHDA and CDR2 as SQIVND (reference sequence). This receptor was identified in a young woman who had recovered from COVID-19. Sequencing was done on a sample of peripheral blood. The V and J genes are TRBV19 and TRBJ1-5; D unresolved. DNA for the CDR3: TGTGCCAGTAGTATGGGGAGATATCAGCCCCAGCATTTT. Encoded protein: CASSMGRYQPQHF.